A single sample gave rise to the 4 T cell receptor beta chains below, sequenced in a study of OX40 agonist ivuxolimab in advanced cancers. TCRdb keeps only in-frame clones here, not all; method: immunoSEQ multiplex PCR. The table records 77,000 or so clones, roughly 86% of them present only once. The source was CD4+ or CD8+ T cells sorted from blood, collected in a trial of the OX40 agonist ivuxolimab. These receptors all stem from an adult with an advanced solid tumor such as melanoma, head and neck, liver or kidney cancer.

In its sample, this clone was seen once. The rearrangement joins TRBV19 to TRBJ1-5, with 7 bases fitting TRBD1. The V gene's germline CDR1 is LNHDA and CDR2 SQIVND (reference sequence). J gave up 0 bases and V 6 bases, and 5 bases lay outside the gene matches. The CDR3 sequence is 15 residues long. Here the CDR3 DNA reads TGTGCCAGTAGGGAGACAGGGATTAGCAATCAGCCCCAGCATTTT. Amino acids: CASRETGISNQPQHF.

V gene TRBV28 combines with J gene TRBJ1-5; the D is unclear. The CDR3 is 16 amino acids. Germline V gene data show CDR1 as MDHEN and CDR2 as SYDVKM. Trimming took 6 bases from V and 1 from J, leaving 16 bases between them. CDR3 region: CASSREGVGSNQPQHF. CDR3 in DNA: TGTGCCAGCAGCCGGGAGGGAGTTGGAAGCAATCAGCCCCAGCATTTT.

V is TRBV27 and J is TRBJ1-5; D is perhaps TRBD1 (6 bases). The V end lost 7 bases, the J end lost 0 bases, and 13 bases lay between the germline ends. Germline lookup yields CDR1 MNHEY and CDR2 SMNVEV (reference sequence). The CDR3 is made up of 15 amino acids. The CDR3 DNA reads as TGTGCCAGCACTTCGACAGGCAATAGCAATCAGCCCCAGCATTTT. It translates to CASTSTGNSNQPQHF.

The J gene is TRBJ2-2, the V gene TRBV30; D is perhaps TRBD1 (6 bases). The germline gives CDR1 GTSNPN, CDR2 SVGIG (reference sequence). The CDR3 runs 13 residues. The ends were cut back, 6 bases at V and 4 bases at J, with 12 bases in the middle. For the CDR3, the DNA is TGTGCCTGCTCCCTAGGGGGCACCGGGGAGCTGTTTTTT. It translates to CACSLGGTGELFF.